These 31 T cell receptor beta chains share one sample of origin, sequenced in a study of blood T cells in healthy people across ages. A J-beta primer mix and a sample-barcoded 5' primer were used in a second PCR of roughly 7 to 12 cycles. TCRdb redid the calling of the 5' RACE reads with MiXCR, one entry per CDR3 protein. The data show approximately 810,000 distinct CDR3 sequences, roughly 40% seen once. The sequenced sample consisted of blood. The receptors were sampled from a man aged 18 to 29 in good health.

This clonotype was seen only a few times. The CDR3 region is CASTRPSGDRNTEAFF. CDR3 bases: TGTGCCAGCACCCGCCCTTCGGGGGACAGGAACACTGAAGCTTTCTTT. J is TRBJ1-1 and V is TRBV5-6; 7 bases align to TRBD1. Germline CDR1 SGHDT, CDR2 YYEEEE. The length of the CDR3 is 16 residues. Germline trimming cut 6 bases from V and 1 base from J; bases unmatched to any gene: 12.

Many counts were recorded for this clonotype. The chain has TRBV10-3 and TRBJ2-3; 10 positions agree with TRBD1. V dropped 9 bases and J dropped 3; count of bases not matched to a gene: 12. The CDR3 contains 16 residues. Per germline, CDR1 ENHRY and CDR2 SYGVKD. CDR3 coding DNA: TGTGCCATTAATACCGGGACAGGGGCCATAACAGATACGCAGTATTTT. Its protein is CAINTGTGAITDTQYF.

This clonotype turned up a few times. V is TRBV12-3 or TRBV12-4 and J is TRBJ2-2; a weak D match, TRBD1 (5 bases). The V and J ends lost 6 bases and 1 base respectively, with 6 bases between them. The CDR3 runs 13 residues. The CDR3 nucleotides are TGTGCCAGCAGACAGGTGAACACCGGGGAGCTGTTTTTT. Translation: CASRQVNTGELFF.

The chain has TRBV5-1 and TRBJ1-2, with D perhaps matching TRBD1 (5 bases). Germline V gene data show CDR1 as SGHRS and CDR2 as YFSETQ. This CDR3 is 16 amino acids long. V lost 4 bases and J lost 1, with 17 bases in between. The DNA for the CDR3 is TGCGCCAGCAGCGATTTGTTGGGGGATCGTAACTATGGCTACACCTTC. Its protein is CASSDLLGDRNYGYTF.

The genes are TRBV5-5 and TRBJ2-1; D is possibly TRBD1 (5 bases). CDR1 and CDR2 from the germline V gene are SGHKS and YYEKEE (reference sequence). The ends were cut back, 3 bases at V and 3 bases at J, with 13 bases in the middle. The CDR3 spans 15 residues. The CDR3 DNA follows: TGTGCCAGCAGCTCTCTCGGACACCTCTACAATGAGCAGTTCTTC. Translating it yields CASSSLGHLYNEQFF.

This clonotype has a single count. The chain employs TRBV11-1 and TRBJ2-5, with 12 bases that match TRBD2. V lost 6 bases and J lost 2; bases outside the gene matches: 22. In germline, CDR1 is SGHAT, CDR2 FQDESV (reference sequence). This CDR3 has 21 amino acids. The CDR3 coding sequence is TGTGCCAGCAGAACTACCGGTGGACTAGCGGGATCCAAGGGGCCACAAGAGACCCAGTACTTC. Translated: CASRTTGGLAGSKGPQETQYF.

The sample holds many counts of this clonotype. The chain couples TRBV12-3 or TRBV12-4 to TRBJ1-4, with 8 bases fitting TRBD1. The CDR3 runs 13 residues. V was clipped by 6 bases and J by 8 bases; unmatched bases: 5. The CDR3 nucleotides are TGTGCCAGCAGGCAGGGGGCTCACGAAAAACTGTTTTTT. It translates to CASRQGAHEKLFF.

The CDR3 spells CASSGGAKGYEQFF. CDR3 bases: TGCGCCAGCAGTGGTGGGGCCAAGGGCTACGAGCAGTTCTTC. V is TRBV10-2 and J is TRBJ2-1; D is possibly TRBD1 (5 bases). Germline V CDR1 and CDR2: WSHSY, SAAADI. Trimming took 4 bases from V and 10 from J, leaving 17 bases between them. The CDR3 extends over 14 amino acids.

Of note for this clonotype: It may be a read error: a sequence one base away is much more abundant. The V gene is TRBV7-2, the J gene TRBJ2-1, with D possibly being TRBD1 (6 bases). Germline loops: CDR1 SGHTA, CDR2 FQGNSA. Trimming removed 2 bases at V and 13 bases at J, with 18 bases between. The CDR3 sequence is 14 residues long. The CDR3 loop is CASSLQGSSETQFF. Here the CDR3 DNA reads TGTGCCAGCAGCTTACAGGGGTCTTCAGAGACCCAGTTCTTC.

This clonotype was counted only a few times. The chain joins TRBV6-2 or TRBV6-3 to TRBJ2-7; D call uncertain. CDR3 size: 14 residues. The V and J ends lost 3 bases and 2 bases respectively, with 11 bases between them. The germline V gene encodes CDR1 MNHEY and CDR2 SVGEGT. The CDR3 spells CASSYYPTAYEQYF. For the CDR3, the DNA is TGTGCCAGCAGTTATTACCCCACAGCCTACGAGCAGTACTTC.

Comment on this clonotype: This may arise from a read error, as a much more abundant clone is one base away. The V call is TRBV29-1, the J call TRBJ2-1, with 14 bases lining up with TRBD2. The CDR3 is 14 amino acids. With 6 bases clipped from V and 5 bases from J, the junction kept 3 bases outside the gene matches. Per the germline V gene, CDR1 is SQVTM and CDR2 is ANQGSEA. CDR3 nucleotide sequence: TGCAGCGTGACTAGCGGGGGGGTTGACAATGAGCAGTTCTTC. Its protein is CSVTSGGVDNEQFF.

J is TRBJ2-1 and V is TRBV20-1, with D possibly matching TRBD2 (7 bases). The J call may be incorrect, as the DNA end agrees better with TRBJ2-7. The CDR3 covers 17 residues. Germline V CDR1 and CDR2: DFQATT, SNEGSKA (reference sequence). The CDR3: CSATLGLGGSSYNEQYF. The CDR3 bases are TGCAGTGCTACCCTCGGACTAGGGGGAAGCTCCTACAATGAGCAGTACTTC.

Of note for this clonotype: This clone may be a read error of a much larger clone one base away. The rearrangement joins TRBV20-1 to TRBJ2-3, with 8 nucleotides matching TRBD1. The germline CDR1 and CDR2 sequences are DFQATT and SNEGSKA (reference sequence). The CDR3 length is 12 residues. CDR3 DNA sequence: TGCAGGGCACGGACAGGGACAGATACGCAGTATTTT. It yields the protein CRARTGTDTQYF.

This clonotype has only a few counts. The V gene is TRBV7-2, the J gene TRBJ1-5; 7 positions agree with TRBD1. The CDR3 is made up of 15 amino acids. Germline values: CDR1 SGHTA, CDR2 FQGNSA. The J segment lost 4 bases and the V segment lost 1 base, leaving 4 bases of the junction unmatched. The CDR3 nucleotides are TGTGCCAGCAGCTTAGTGGGACAGCCGAATCAGCCCCAGCATTTT. Encoded protein: CASSLVGQPNQPQHF.

To note about this clonotype: This sequence may be a read error, since a much larger clone differs from it by one base. The chain joins TRBV6-5 to TRBJ2-5, with a tentative D call TRBD2 (5 bases). The J call is doubtful: the DNA matches TRBJ2-7 better. The germline V gene has CDR1 MNHEY and CDR2 SVGAGI. The CDR3 covers 15 residues. The CDR3 loop is CASSYSRESPYEQYF. The DNA of the CDR3 is TGTGCCAGCAGTTACTCGAGGGAGAGCCCCTACGAGCAGTACTTC.

This clonotype has a handful of counts. CDR3 sequence (DNA): TGTGCCAGCTCCCGAAGGGTGAGGACCGGCTACAATGAGCAGTTCTTC. Translated, it gives CASSRRVRTGYNEQFF. The rearrangement joins TRBV18 to TRBJ2-1; D is unclear. V was pared by 6 bases and J by 3 bases, with 18 bases between. The CDR3 is made up of 16 amino acids. Germline-derived CDR1 and CDR2 are KGHSH and LQKENI.

The chain has TRBV7-9 and TRBJ2-7; D is possibly TRBD1 (6 bases). The CDR3 is made up of 15 amino acids. CDR1 is SEHNR and CDR2 is FQNEAQ in the germline V gene (reference sequence). V dropped 5 bases and J dropped 3 bases, with 17 bases sitting between them. In DNA, the CDR3 is TGTGCCAGCAGCCACCAGGGGCTTGGACGCTACGAGCAGTACTTC. Translating it yields CASSHQGLGRYEQYF.

This clonotype was detected only a few times. The chain has TRBV12-3 or TRBV12-4 and TRBJ2-2; no clear D. V shed 5 bases and J shed 1 base, with 11 bases lying between them. There are 15 residues in the CDR3. Written as DNA, the CDR3 is TGTGCCAGCAGTCGGGCCCCTAAGAACACCGGGGAGCTGTTTTTT. Translation: CASSRAPKNTGELFF.

This clonotype has a handful of counts. The rearrangement joins TRBV12-3 or TRBV12-4 to TRBJ2-7, with 10 nucleotides matching TRBD1. This CDR3 comprises 15 residues. V was clipped by 7 bases and J by 3 bases; unmatched bases: 9. CDR3 region: CASTGTGAANYEQYF. The CDR3 region has the DNA TGTGCCAGCACTGGGACAGGGGCCGCGAACTACGAGCAGTACTTC.

This rearrangement joins TRBV4-2 to TRBJ1-1, with D hard to call. The CDR3 consists of 13 residues. The germline V and J ends were trimmed by 0 bases and 10 bases, with 12 bases remaining between them. The germline gives CDR1 LGHNA, CDR2 YNFKEQ. DNA for the CDR3: TGTGCCAGCAGCCAAGATTGGGGTAGGGCAGCTTTCTTT. Translated: CASSQDWGRAAFF.

Ten or more counts support this clonotype. V gene TRBV21-1 combines with J gene TRBJ2-6; the D call in the table, TRBD2, was not verified against the DNA. TRBV21-1 constitutes a pseudogene. The CDR3 covers 17 residues. The CDR3, as DNA: TGTGCCAGCAGCAAAGCTCGCTGGGACTTCACAGCCAACGTCCTGACTTTC. It translates to CASSKARWDFTANVLTF.

A remark on this clonotype: At one of its ends the junction is not consistent with the germline gene, which may arise from a read error. This chain uses TRBV7-3 with TRBJ2-1; a possible D gene is TRBD1 (5 bases). CDR1 and CDR2 from the germline V gene are SGHTA and FQGTGA. CDR3 length equals 15 residues. CDR3 amino acids: CAGSIGADFNNEQFF. The CDR3 nucleotides are TGTGCCGGCAGCATAGGGGCAGACTTCAACAATGAGCAGTTCTTC.

Turning to this clonotype: This may be a read error: a much more frequent sequence differs by one nucleotide. The rearrangement uses TRBV20-1 and TRBJ2-3; D is ambiguous. Germline assignment: CDR1 DFQATT and CDR2 SNEGSKA (reference sequence). This CDR3 is 12 amino acids long. The CDR3 DNA reads as TGCAGTGTTAGAGATCGTGCAGATACGCAGTATTTT. This gives the protein CSVRDRADTQYF.

Comment on this clonotype: A read error is possible here, since a much larger clone lies one base away. V and J are TRBV2 and TRBJ2-1, with D uncertain. Germline values: CDR1 SNHLY, CDR2 FYNNEI. V lost 5 bases to trimming and J lost 8 bases, with 13 bases between them. This CDR3 is 13 amino acids long. In nucleotides, the CDR3 is TGTGCCAGCAGTCCCCACACTGGCGATGAGCAGTTCTTC. It translates to CASSPHTGDEQFF.

This clonotype was detected a few times. This chain links TRBV12-5 with TRBJ2-5, with 7 nucleotides matching TRBD1. Germline trimming cut 0 bases from V and 2 bases from J; bases unmatched to any gene: 12. CDR1 is LGHNT, CDR2 FRNRAP, per germline. CDR3 length: 18 amino acids. In nucleotides, the CDR3 is TGTGCTAGTGGTTTGGTACCTCGTGCGCGGACAGGTCAAGAGACCCAGTACTTC. Translation gives CASGLVPRARTGQETQYF.

V and J are TRBV12-3 or TRBV12-4 and TRBJ2-4; a weak D match, TRBD2 (6 bases). The V end was cut by 3 bases, the J end by 3 bases, with 9 bases between. There are 14 residues in the CDR3. The CDR3 nucleotides are TGTGCCAGCAGTTTTGTGGGGGGCAAAAACATTCAGTACTTC. It specifies CASSFVGGKNIQYF.

The genes are TRBV7-9 and TRBJ1-1, with a weak D call TRBD1 (6 bases). Per the germline V gene, CDR1 is SEHNR and CDR2 is FQNEAQ (reference sequence). Between the trimmed V and J ends, which lost 5 bases and 3 bases, there was a span of 16 bases. This CDR3 has 15 amino acids. CDR3 in amino acids: CASSASQGRDTEAFF. CDR3 DNA: TGTGCCAGCAGCGCGTCACAGGGACGGGACACTGAAGCTTTCTTT.

The J gene is TRBJ1-5, the V gene TRBV4-2; D unresolved. Germline V CDR1 and CDR2: LGHNA, YNFKEQ. The CDR3 is 15 residues long. The ends were cut back, 4 bases at V and 1 base at J, with 11 bases in the middle. CDR3 DNA sequence: TGTGCCAGCAGCCTTGTTGAGAAGAGCAATCAGCCCCAGCATTTT. Its protein product is CASSLVEKSNQPQHF.

This clonotype was detected a few times. This chain joins TRBV5-1 and TRBJ2-3; 7 bases line up with TRBD2. The germline V gene encodes CDR1 SGHRS and CDR2 YFSETQ. The ends lost 1 base at V and 2 bases at J; junction bases unmatched: 4. There are 15 residues in the CDR3. The CDR3, as DNA: TGCGCCAGCAGCTTGTCAGCGGGGCACACAGATACGCAGTATTTT. Translation: CASSLSAGHTDTQYF.

Concerning this clonotype: Mismatch with germline at one junction end may stem from a read error. This rearrangement joins TRBV12-3 or TRBV12-4 to TRBJ2-1; the D call may be TRBD1 or TRBD2 (6 bases each). The CDR3 is made up of 13 amino acids. This CDR3 is CTSSPGAADEQFF. In nucleotides, the CDR3 is TGTACCAGCAGTCCGGGGGCCGCAGATGAGCAGTTCTTC.

This clonotype was detected ten times or more. The chain employs TRBV12-3 or TRBV12-4 and TRBJ2-5; D ambiguous. The CDR3 totals 13 residues. The V gene lost 3 bases and the J gene lost 0 bases, with 5 bases spanning the gap. The CDR3: CASSLNHQETQYF. The CDR3 DNA follows: TGTGCCAGCAGTTTGAACCACCAAGAGACCCAGTACTTC.